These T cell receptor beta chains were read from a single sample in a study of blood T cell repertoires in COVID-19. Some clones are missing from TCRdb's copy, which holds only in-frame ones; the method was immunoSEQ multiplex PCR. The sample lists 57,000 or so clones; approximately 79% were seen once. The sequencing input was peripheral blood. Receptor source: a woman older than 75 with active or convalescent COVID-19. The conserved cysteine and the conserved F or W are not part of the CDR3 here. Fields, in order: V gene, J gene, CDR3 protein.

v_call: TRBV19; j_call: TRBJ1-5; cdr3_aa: ASSSQGAGFQPQH
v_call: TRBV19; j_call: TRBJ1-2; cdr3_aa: ASSIGPANYGYT
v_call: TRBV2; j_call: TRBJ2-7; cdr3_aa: ASSGSWSYNEQY
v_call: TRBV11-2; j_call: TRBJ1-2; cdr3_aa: ASSFAGGIYSAGGYT
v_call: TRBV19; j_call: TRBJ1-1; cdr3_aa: ASSINADTEAF
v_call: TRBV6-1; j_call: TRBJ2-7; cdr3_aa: ASSEQGSEQY
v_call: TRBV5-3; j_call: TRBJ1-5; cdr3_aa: ARSLEGDRAGNQPQH
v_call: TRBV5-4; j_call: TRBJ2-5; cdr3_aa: ASRGRGQETQY
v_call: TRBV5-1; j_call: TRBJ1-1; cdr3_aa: ASSLSGRNTEAF
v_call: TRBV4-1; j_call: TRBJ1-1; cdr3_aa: ASSLVSGTLNTEAF
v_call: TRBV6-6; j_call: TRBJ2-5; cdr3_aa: ASNGETQY
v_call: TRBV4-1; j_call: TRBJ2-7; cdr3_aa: ASSPTTGTALSYEQY
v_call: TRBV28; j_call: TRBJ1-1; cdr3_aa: ASSTSMNTEAF
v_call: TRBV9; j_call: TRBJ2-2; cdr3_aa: ASSVAGQGGTGELF
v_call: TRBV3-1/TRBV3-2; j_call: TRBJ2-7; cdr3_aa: ASSQGHFSDEQY
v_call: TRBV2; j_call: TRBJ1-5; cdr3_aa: ASSEYGTGNQPQH
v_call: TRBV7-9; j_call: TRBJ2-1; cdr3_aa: ASSSTGTGSNEQF
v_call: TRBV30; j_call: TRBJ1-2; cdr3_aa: AWSLAIANYGYT
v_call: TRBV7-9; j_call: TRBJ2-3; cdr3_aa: ASSLYRRGGRFDTQY
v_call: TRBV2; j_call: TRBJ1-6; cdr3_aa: ASSKYRESGSPLH
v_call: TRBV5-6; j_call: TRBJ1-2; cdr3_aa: ASSFWDLLYGYT
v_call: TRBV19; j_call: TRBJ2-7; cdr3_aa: ASSVTGGAFIREQY
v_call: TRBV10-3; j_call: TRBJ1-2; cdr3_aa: AINPTGGDYGYT
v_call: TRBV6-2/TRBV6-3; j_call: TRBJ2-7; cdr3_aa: ASSRPPGQTYEQY
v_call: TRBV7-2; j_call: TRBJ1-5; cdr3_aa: ASSSGGNQPQH
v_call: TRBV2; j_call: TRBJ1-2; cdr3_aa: ASRDSLAGYGYT
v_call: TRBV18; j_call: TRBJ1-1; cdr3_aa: ASSGQANTEAF
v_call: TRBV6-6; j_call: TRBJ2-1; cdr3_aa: ASRGGSAVVYNEQF
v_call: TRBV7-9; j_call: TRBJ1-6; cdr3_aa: ASSRSDRAFRSSPLH
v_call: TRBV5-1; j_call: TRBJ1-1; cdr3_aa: ASSLEGSGDSF
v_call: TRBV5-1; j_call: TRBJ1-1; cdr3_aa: ASSFDYRQNTEAF
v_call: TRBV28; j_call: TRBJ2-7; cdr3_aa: ASRPSAPTYEQY
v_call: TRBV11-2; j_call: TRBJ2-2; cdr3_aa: ASRSRNGTGNSGELF
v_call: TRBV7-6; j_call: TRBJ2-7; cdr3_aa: ASSKGLPYEQY
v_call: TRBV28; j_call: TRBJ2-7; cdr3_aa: ASSETGGVKYEQY